The 32 T cell receptor beta chains in this list originate from one sample, sequenced in a study of prognosis after radiotherapy for stage I lung cancer. Starting from genomic DNA, TCR beta CDR3 was amplified through two-round multiplex PCR. It was primers specific to each TRBV and TRBJ gene that first-round PCR used. TCRdb re-called the multiplex PCR reads through MiXCR, storing one row per CDR3 protein. This table holds tens of thousands of distinct CDR3 sequences, about half found once. This sample comprised PBMCs, obtained before or after stereotactic body radiation therapy (not recorded which). The receptors here all came from a donor at least 50 years old with non-small cell lung cancer.

A remark on this clonotype: One end of the junction does not line up with germline, which may come from a read error. The V call is TRBV19, the J call TRBJ2-6, with D possibly being TRBD1 or TRBD2 (6 bases each). Germline V gene lookup returns CDR1 LNHDA and CDR2 SQIVND (reference sequence). CDR3 length: 17 residues. CDR3 residues: CASSWGTGTSGSNVLTF. CDR3 coding DNA: TGTGCCAGTAGCTGGGGTACAGGGACTTCTGGGTCCAACGTCCTGACTTTC.

In this sample, this clonotype turned up many times. This chain links TRBV4-1 with TRBJ1-2; 7 bases map to TRBD1. Germline V gene sequence: CDR1 MGHRA, CDR2 YSYEKL. The CDR3 runs to 15 residues. V lost 1 base, J lost 4 bases, and 6 bases stayed unmatched. The CDR3 sequence is CASSQGGQSLYGYTF. CDR3 DNA: TGCGCCAGCAGCCAAGGGGGACAGTCCCTCTATGGCTACACCTTC.

The chain links TRBV11-3 to TRBJ2-1, with 8 bases aligning to TRBD2. J was trimmed by 6 bases and V by 5 bases; bases with no gene match: 6. Germline V gives CDR1 SGHNT, CDR2 YENEEA. The length of the CDR3 is 14 residues. In nucleotides, the CDR3 is TGTGCCAGCAGCCCCCAAAGCGGGAGCAATGAGCAGTTCTTC. Encoded protein: CASSPQSGSNEQFF.

The chain has TRBV4-1 and TRBJ2-1; 7 nucleotides line up with TRBD1. Trimming at V came to 2 bases and at J to 8 bases, leaving 9 bases not matched to a gene. The V gene's germline CDR1 is MGHRA and CDR2 YSYEKL. CDR3 length: 15 residues. CDR3 sequence (DNA): TGCGCCAGCAGCCAAACCGTGACAGGGTGCGATGAGCAGTTCTTC. This encodes CASSQTVTGCDEQFF.

This clonotype showed up just once. The V call is TRBV5-1, the J call TRBJ2-7; perhaps TRBD1 as D (6 bases). V was clipped by 0 bases and J by 4 bases, with 11 bases between them. The CDR3 consists of 14 residues. Germline assignment: CDR1 SGHRS and CDR2 YFSETQ. The CDR3: CASSLDLGGYEQYF. DNA of the CDR3: TGCGCCAGCAGCTTGGATTTAGGGGGTTACGAGCAGTACTTC.

This clonotype was counted between two and nine times. This clone may be a read error of a much larger clone one base away. This chain connects TRBV6-5 to TRBJ2-5, with 9 bases matching TRBD1. Germline-derived CDR1 and CDR2 are MNHEY and SVGAGI. Trimming took 2 bases from V and 3 from J; bases not matched to a gene: 4. The CDR3 length is 15 residues. Here the CDR3 DNA reads TGTGCCAGCAGTTACGGGACAGGGTCTAAAGAGACCCAGTACTTC. This codes for CASSYGTGSKETQYF.

With respect to this clonotype: Germline is not matched at one junction end, which may reflect a read error. The V gene is TRBV4-1, the J gene TRBJ2-2; 12 bases match TRBD2. Germline assignment: CDR1 MGHRA and CDR2 YSYEKL. The CDR3 length is 16 residues. This CDR3 is CTSSQFLAGGPGELFF. The CDR3 nucleotides read TGCACCAGCAGCCAATTTCTAGCGGGGGGGCCCGGGGAGCTGTTTTTT.

With respect to this clonotype: Given a far larger clone just one base away, this is likely a sequencing read error. V usage is TRBV6-1 and J usage is TRBJ1-5; D uncertain. V was trimmed by 6 bases and J by 7 bases, leaving 16 bases between them. CDR3 length equals 14 residues. In germline, CDR1 is MNHNS, CDR2 SASEGT. The CDR3 is CASRASTGPQPQHF. The CDR3 DNA is TGTGCCAGCAGAGCCTCCACCGGTCCCCAGCCCCAGCATTTT.

For this clonotype: The germline gene is not matched at one end of the junction; a read error may be the cause. This chain links TRBV27 with TRBJ2-7; D is undetermined. Looked up from germline, CDR1 is MNHEY and CDR2 is SMNVEV (reference sequence). The CDR3 runs to 11 residues. DNA of the CDR3: TGTACCAGCAGTACCTACTACGAGCAGTACTTC. It translates to CTSSTYYEQYF.

This chain uses TRBV7-2 with TRBJ2-1; 9 bases match TRBD2. Germline values: CDR1 SGHTA, CDR2 FQGNSA. Trimming took 1 base from V and 0 from J; bases not matched to a gene: 4. The CDR3 is made up of 17 amino acids. The CDR3 region has the DNA TGTGCCAGCAGCTTAGTAAGCGGGGGGAGCTCCTACAATGAGCAGTTCTTC. Protein sequence: CASSLVSGGSSYNEQFF.

Comment on this clonotype: The germline gene is not matched at one end of the junction; a read error may be the cause. This chain connects TRBV28 to TRBJ1-1; no clear D. This CDR3 is 11 amino acids long. Germline lookup yields CDR1 MDHEN and CDR2 SYDVKM. The CDR3, as DNA: TGTGCCATCAGCCGCCTTACTGAGGCTTTCTTT. Amino acid sequence: CAISRLTEAFF.

V gene TRBV7-3 combines with J gene TRBJ2-2, with 8 bases fitting TRBD1. This CDR3 has 15 residues. Germline CDR1 and CDR2: SGHTA and FQGTGA. V shed 5 bases and J 5 bases; nucleotides not matched to a gene: 7. In nucleotides, the CDR3 is TGTGCCAGCAGCCCCGGGACAGGTGATACCGGGGAGCTGTTTTTT. Amino acid sequence: CASSPGTGDTGELFF. The full variable domain, rest sourced from reference TRBV7-3 and TRBJ2-2, is GAGVSQTPSNKVTEKGKYVELRCDPISGHTALYWYRQSLGQGPEFLIYFQGTGAADDSGLPNDRFFAVRPEGSVSTLKIQRTERGDSAVYLCASSPGTGDTGELFFGEGSRLTVL.

This clonotype was counted ten times or more. In DNA, the CDR3 is TGTGCCAGTAGTAGGGCCCAGGGGGAAAATTATCCCCGAGCCCAGTACTTC. This translates into CASSRAQGENYPRAQYF. V is TRBV19 and J is TRBJ2-5, with 7 bases lining up with TRBD1. The CDR3 spans 17 residues. Germline loops: CDR1 LNHDA, CDR2 SQIVND (reference sequence). Germline trimming cut 4 bases from V and 9 bases from J; bases unmatched to any gene: 20. Full variable domain (missing parts from reference TRBV19 and TRBJ2-5): DGGITQSPKYLFRKEGQNVTLSCEQNLNHDAMYWYRQDPGQGLRLIYYSQIVNDFQKGDIAEGYSVSREKKESFPLTVTSAQKNPTAFYLCASSRAQGENYPRAQYFGPGTRLLVL.

The rearrangement links TRBV6-2 or TRBV6-3 to TRBJ1-1, with TRBD1 as a possible D gene (5 bases). Germline V gives CDR1 MNHEY, CDR2 SVGEGT. The ends were cut back, 6 bases at V and 4 bases at J, with 18 bases in the middle. The CDR3 spans 15 residues. The DNA of the CDR3 is TGTGCCAGCAGGCAGCATGGGGCTATTCTCACTGAAGCTTTCTTT. This sequence encodes CASRQHGAILTEAFF.

The V gene is TRBV6-1, the J gene TRBJ1-2, with D perhaps TRBD1 (5 bases). This CDR3 region has 12 residues. Germline V gene lookup returns CDR1 MNHNS and CDR2 SASEGT. CDR3 in amino acids: CSIWGRADGYTF. The CDR3 bases are TGTTCCATCTGGGGCAGGGCGGATGGCTACACCTTC.

This clonotype was picked up one time. It may be a read error: a sequence one base away is much more abundant. V is TRBV7-3 and J is TRBJ2-5; 8 bases align to TRBD1. The length of the CDR3 is 15 residues. Looked up from germline, CDR1 is SGHTA and CDR2 is FQGTGA. CDR3 amino acids: CASSPSIGTGETKYF. CDR3 DNA sequence: TGTGCCAGCAGCCCCTCAATCGGGACAGGAGAGACCAAGTACTTC.

As concerns this clonotype: A much larger clone lies one base from this, so it may be a read error. CDR3 sequence reads: CSANSLSGSGRETHYF. Here the CDR3 DNA reads TGCAGTGCCAACTCGCTTAGCGGGAGCGGGAGAGAGACCCATTACTTC. The gene calls are TRBV20-1 and TRBJ2-5, with 9 positions matching TRBD2. The CDR3 spans 16 residues. Germline CDR1 is DFQATT and CDR2 is SNEGSKA (reference sequence).

The V call is TRBV6-2 or TRBV6-3, the J call TRBJ2-7; TRBD2 agrees at 7 bases. V gave up 5 bases and J gave up 3 bases; unmatched junction bases: 13. The germline V gene has CDR1 MNHEY and CDR2 SVGEGT. This CDR3 is built from 16 residues. CDR3 nucleotides: TGTGCCAGCAGTCACGGGTGGAGCGGGACCAACTACGAGCAGTACTTC. Residues: CASSHGWSGTNYEQYF.

By share, this clonotype counts as medium-sized. This chain connects TRBV6-9 to TRBJ2-7; tentatively, D is TRBD2 (7 bases). CDR3 length: 17 residues. Per the germline V gene, CDR1 is MNHGY and CDR2 is SVAAGI. The V and J ends lost 7 bases and 6 bases respectively, with 28 bases between them. CDR3 sequence: CASTSLQAGALGLEQYF. As DNA, the CDR3 is TGTGCCAGCACCTCACTTCAGGCGGGGGCGCTTGGACTCGAGCAGTACTTC.

With regard to this clonotype: The CDR3 ends on some other residue instead of the conserved phenylalanine or tryptophan, so this is likely a read error. V gene TRBV27 combines with J gene TRBJ2-7; D might be TRBD1 (6 bases). Germline CDR1 is MNHEY and CDR2 is SMNVEV (reference sequence). V was shortened by 6 bases and J by 1 base, with 13 bases between the two germline ends. The CDR3 contains 14 residues. CDR3 sequence: CASSLTGVSYEQYL. The CDR3 DNA is TGTGCCAGCAGCTTGACAGGTGTTTCCTACGAGCAGTACCTC.

The V and J genes are TRBV6-1 and TRBJ2-2, with 10 bases lining up with TRBD2. This CDR3 comprises 15 residues. Germline-derived CDR1 and CDR2 are MNHNS and SASEGT. Trimming took 8 bases from V and 3 from J; bases not matched to a gene: 6. The CDR3 sequence: CASGGLAEDTGELFF. CDR3 nucleotides: TGTGCCAGCGGCGGACTAGCGGAGGACACCGGGGAGCTGTTTTTT.

The chain carries TRBV6-2 or TRBV6-3 and TRBJ2-3; no definite D call. The CDR3 is made up of 15 amino acids. V was pared by 8 bases and J by 3 bases, with 18 bases between. Per the germline V gene, CDR1 is MNHEY and CDR2 is SVGEGT. This chain's CDR3 is CASGDRAKTTDTQYF. In nucleotides, the CDR3 is TGTGCCAGCGGTGACCGGGCTAAAACTACAGATACGCAGTATTTT.

Only one count was recorded for this clonotype. The genes are TRBV7-2 and TRBJ2-7; 7 positions agree with TRBD2. This CDR3 has 17 residues. CDR1 and CDR2 (germline): SGHTA, FQGNSA. Unmatched junction bases numbered 15, after V lost 4 bases and J lost 3 bases. The CDR3 DNA follows: TGTGCCAGCAGCTCCGCCGGGACTATCGGGGGAGGCTACGAGCAGTACTTC. Translated: CASSSAGTIGGGYEQYF.

Ten or more counts support this clonotype. V usage is TRBV2 and J usage is TRBJ2-2; 8 bases match TRBD1. The length of the CDR3 is 15 residues. Germline trimming cut 6 bases from V and 4 bases from J; bases unmatched to any gene: 7. Germline CDR1 and CDR2: SNHLY and FYNNEI. Here the CDR3 reads CASRVNRGSTGELFF. CDR3 nucleotide sequence: TGTGCCAGCAGAGTCAACAGGGGGAGCACCGGGGAGCTGTTTTTT.

This clonotype was seen ten or more times. V usage is TRBV18 and J usage is TRBJ2-6; D not certain. The ends were cut back, 6 bases at V and 4 bases at J, with 13 bases in the middle. Germline CDR1 and CDR2: KGHSH and LQKENI. This CDR3 spans 15 amino acids. This chain's CDR3 is CASSLEQSGANVLTF. In nucleotides, the CDR3 is TGTGCCAGCTCGCTCGAACAGAGCGGGGCCAACGTCCTGACTTTC.

V gene TRBV20-1 combines with J gene TRBJ2-3, with 13 bases matching TRBD2. CDR1 is DFQATT, CDR2 SNEGSKA, per germline (reference sequence). Trimming at V came to 3 bases and at J to 4 bases, leaving 4 bases not matched to a gene. The CDR3 length is 15 residues. The DNA for the CDR3 is TGCAGTGCTAGCCGGACTAGCGGGAGATCAGATACGCAGTATTTT. Amino acid sequence: CSASRTSGRSDTQYF.

V gene TRBV7-9 combines with J gene TRBJ2-2, with TRBD1 identical over 7 bases. Germline CDR1 reads SEHNR; CDR2 reads FQNEAQ (reference sequence). V lost 7 bases to trimming and J lost 5 bases; unmatched junction nucleotides: 10. The CDR3 spans 15 residues. Here the CDR3 reads CASIQTGCSTGELFF. Written as DNA, the CDR3 is TGTGCCAGCATCCAGACAGGGTGTAGTACCGGGGAGCTGTTTTTT.

At least ten counts were recorded for this clonotype. The chain couples TRBV20-1 to TRBJ1-2, with a tentative D call TRBD1 (6 bases). Germline loops: CDR1 DFQATT, CDR2 SNEGSKA (reference sequence). The CDR3 loop spans 12 amino acids. V lost 5 bases, J lost 3 bases, and 10 bases lay in between. CDR3 DNA sequence: TGCAGTGCTGTAGGGGGGGACTATGGCTACACCTTC. Its protein is CSAVGGDYGYTF.

About this clonotype: A much larger clone is a single base away; this may be a read error. This chain connects TRBV6-2 or TRBV6-3 to TRBJ2-5; 10 nucleotides match TRBD2. V lost 0 bases, J lost 7 bases, and 14 bases stayed unmatched. The germline V gene encodes CDR1 MNHEY and CDR2 SVGEGT. This CDR3 has 18 residues. Here the CDR3 reads CASSYSGLAHVSGRTQYF. As DNA, the CDR3 is TGTGCCAGCAGTTACTCGGGACTAGCGCATGTGTCCGGGAGGACCCAGTACTTC.

This clonotype has a count of ten or more. V gene TRBV19 combines with J gene TRBJ1-6, with no clear D. V was trimmed by 6 bases and J by 4 bases, leaving 13 bases between them. Germline lookup yields CDR1 LNHDA and CDR2 SQIVND (reference sequence). The CDR3 runs 15 residues. The CDR3 nucleotides read TGTGCCAGTAGCCCTCGGGGTGGGTATAATTCACCCCTCCACTTT. Its protein product is CASSPRGGYNSPLHF.

This clonotype was recorded at least ten times. The chain combines TRBV19 with TRBJ1-4, with D possibly matching TRBD1 (5 bases). The CDR3 covers 16 residues. V lost 7 bases and J lost 8, with 23 bases in between. CDR1 and CDR2 from the germline V gene are LNHDA and SQIVND (reference sequence). Written as DNA, the CDR3 is TGTGCCAGTAACGCCCCCGGGACCCAAGAAGGCGAAAAACTGTTTTTT. This encodes CASNAPGTQEGEKLFF.

Regarding this clonotype: A much more abundant neighbour one base away suggests this may be a read error. The V gene is TRBV6-2 or TRBV6-3, the J gene TRBJ2-4, with D perhaps TRBD2 (5 bases). Germline CDR1 MNHEY, CDR2 SVGEGT. This CDR3 has 12 amino acids. The CDR3 region has the DNA TGTTCCAGCAGTGTACGGGGTAACATTCAGTACTTC. Protein sequence: CSSSVRGNIQYF.